A single sample is the source of the 28 T cell receptor beta chains below, sequenced in a study of control samples from healthy donors and cancer patients. Produced via immunoSEQ multiplex PCR; TCRdb's table is partial and in-frame only. The table shows approximately 70,000 clones, with around 80% occurring only once. Material for sequencing was blood. These receptors all come from a man in his sixties in good health.

The chain joins TRBV6-6 to TRBJ1-5, with TRBD1 matching over 11 bases. The germline V gene has CDR1 MNHNY and CDR2 SVGAGI (reference sequence). The CDR3 runs 14 residues. The V segment lost 4 bases and the J segment 6 bases; nucleotides outside the gene matches: 2. The DNA for the CDR3 is TGTGCCAGCAGTTGGGACAGGGGGACTCAGCCCCAGCATTTT. The encoded protein is CASSWDRGTQPQHF.

This clone was found once. CDR3 residues: CASSSRPLAGAYEQYF. As DNA, the CDR3 is TGTGCCAGCAGTTCCCGCCCTCTCGCTGGGGCCTACGAGCAGTACTTC. This chain connects TRBV28 to TRBJ2-7; D is ambiguous. Germline-derived CDR1 and CDR2 are MDHEN and SYDVKM. The CDR3 loop spans 16 amino acids. The V end lost 4 bases, the J end lost 2 bases, and 18 bases lay between the germline ends.

The genes are TRBV9 and TRBJ2-3; 8 nucleotides line up with TRBD2. CDR1 and CDR2 (germline): SGDLS, YYNGEE. The length of the CDR3 is 17 residues. The junction had 14 bases not matched to a gene; V was cut back by 7 bases and J by 1 base. The CDR3 is CASSLAGGLRGTDTQYF. The DNA of the CDR3 is TGTGCCAGCTCTCTAGCGGGCGGACTCCGAGGCACAGATACGCAGTATTTT.

This clone is a singleton in its sample. This sequence joins TRBV14 and TRBJ1-6; D possibly corresponds to TRBD1 (6 bases). The CDR3 consists of 16 residues. The germline V and J ends were trimmed by 4 bases and 8 bases, with 18 bases remaining between them. The V gene's germline CDR1 is SGHDN and CDR2 FVKESK. CDR3 sequence: CASSRSGTRGHSPLHF. DNA of the CDR3: TGTGCCAGCAGCCGCTCCGGGACAAGGGGCCATTCACCCCTCCACTTT.

V and J are TRBV27 and TRBJ2-7; D possibly corresponds to TRBD2 (7 bases). Trimming pared 3 bases from V and 4 bases from J, leaving 19 bases between. Per germline, CDR1 MNHEY and CDR2 SMNVEV (reference sequence). CDR3 size: 16 residues. For the CDR3, the DNA is TGTGCCAGCAGTTTCTACCCACGGGGGAGGGGGTACGAGCAGTACTTC. It codes for CASSFYPRGRGYEQYF.

This rearrangement joins TRBV7-2 to TRBJ1-4; 8 bases line up with TRBD1. The germline gives CDR1 SGHTA, CDR2 FQGNSA. The CDR3 runs to 14 residues. The J segment lost 10 bases and the V segment lost 5 bases, leaving 9 bases of the junction unmatched. The CDR3 nucleotides are TGTGCCAGCAGCCTCGACAGGGGTGTTCGAAAACTGTTTTTT. Translating it yields CASSLDRGVRKLFF.

The chain has TRBV19 and TRBJ2-3; D may be TRBD1 (7 bases). The CDR3 loop spans 14 amino acids. Trimming removed 7 bases at V and 2 bases at J, with 13 bases between. The germline CDR1 and CDR2 sequences are LNHDA and SQIVND (reference sequence). The CDR3 loop reads CASMEGANTDTQYF. The CDR3 bases are TGTGCCAGTATGGAGGGGGCTAACACAGATACGCAGTATTTT.

Note on this clone: A much more abundant neighbour one base away suggests this may be a read error. This specimen includes other DNA sequences encoding the same CDR3. The V call is TRBV30, the J call TRBJ1-5; D is unresolved. Trimming pared 3 bases from V and 0 bases from J, leaving 6 bases between. This CDR3 comprises 13 residues. Germline V gene lookup returns CDR1 GTSNPN and CDR2 SVGIG (reference sequence). The CDR3 sequence is CAWSADSNQPQHF. For the CDR3, the DNA is TGTGCCTGGAGCGCGGATAGCAATCAGCCCCAGCATTTT.

The chain employs TRBV3-1 (or the pseudogene TRBV3-2) and TRBJ1-1; no clear D gene. The CDR3 spans 14 residues. V shed 0 bases and J shed 0 bases, with 5 bases lying between them. Per germline, CDR1 LGHDT and CDR2 YNNKEL (reference sequence). In nucleotides, the CDR3 is TGTGCCAGCAGCCAAGAACGGATGAACACTGAAGCTTTCTTT. Its translation is CASSQERMNTEAFF.

The chain combines TRBV2 with TRBJ2-5, with D tentatively TRBD1 (6 bases). The length of the CDR3 is 14 residues. Trimming stripped 2 bases from V and 7 bases from J, with 14 bases between. The germline CDR1 and CDR2 sequences are SNHLY and FYNNEI. The CDR3 DNA reads TGTGCCAGCAGTGAACTTCAGGGGTACGGGACCCAGTACTTC. Encoded protein: CASSELQGYGTQYF.

This rearrangement joins TRBV30 to TRBJ1-6; D call uncertain. V lost 0 bases to trimming and J lost 0 bases, with 12 bases between them. The germline CDR1 and CDR2 sequences are GTSNPN and SVGIG (reference sequence). The CDR3 loop spans 17 amino acids. CDR3 region: CAWSVLGPSSYNSPLHF. The DNA of the CDR3 is TGTGCCTGGAGTGTCCTCGGGCCGAGCTCCTATAATTCACCCCTCCACTTT.

This clone has just a few counts. The chain carries TRBV29-1 and TRBJ1-3, with D perhaps matching TRBD1 (6 bases). CDR3 length: 12 amino acids. V lost 5 bases, J lost 4 bases, and 9 bases lay in between. Germline values: CDR1 SQVTM, CDR2 ANQGSEA. The CDR3 DNA is TGCAGCGTTAGGGGGATGGGAAACACCATATATTTT. Its translation is CSVRGMGNTIYF.

The chain combines TRBV5-4 with TRBJ2-6, with a weak D call TRBD1 (5 bases). The CDR3 totals 15 residues. V was cut by 8 bases and J by 0 bases, with 12 bases left in between. Germline CDR1 is SGHNT and CDR2 is YYREEE (reference sequence). The CDR3 nucleotides are TGTGCCAGTCTCCGACAGAGCTCTGGGGCCAACGTCCTGACTTTC. Its translation is CASLRQSSGANVLTF.

The rearrangement uses TRBV6-2 or TRBV6-3 and TRBJ2-4; perhaps TRBD1 as D (5 bases). Trimming left V 0 bases short and J 0 bases short, with 15 bases between. The CDR3 has 18 residues. Germline V gives CDR1 MNHEY, CDR2 SVGEGT. DNA for the CDR3: TGTGCCAGCAGTTACTCCCCGACAGCCTTCGTAGCCAAAAACATTCAGTACTTC. Encoded protein: CASSYSPTAFVAKNIQYF.

V is TRBV14 and J is TRBJ2-7, with D perhaps matching TRBD2 (5 bases). Trimming removed 4 bases from V and 4 bases from J, with 17 bases in between. CDR3 length: 15 amino acids. Germline values: CDR1 SGHDN, CDR2 FVKESK. For the CDR3, the DNA is TGTGCCAGCAGCCCTAGCTTGGGCCCCCAATACGAGCAGTACTTC. Protein sequence: CASSPSLGPQYEQYF.

The J gene is TRBJ2-7, the V gene TRBV18; D may be TRBD1 (5 bases). Trimming removed 6 bases from V and 5 bases from J, with 11 bases in between. The germline V gene has CDR1 KGHSH and CDR2 LQKENI. The CDR3 covers 12 residues. The CDR3: CASSPRTNEQYF. The CDR3 DNA is TGTGCCAGCTCTCCAAGGACAAACGAGCAGTACTTC.

This chain uses TRBV5-1 with TRBJ2-7, with 8 bases that match TRBD2. The CDR3 sequence is 13 residues long. Trimming cost V 7 bases and J 5 bases; bases outside gene matches: 8. CDR1 SGHRS and CDR2 YFSETQ come from the germline V gene. The CDR3 protein is CASASGGPNEQYF. CDR3 sequence (DNA): TGCGCCAGCGCGTCGGGAGGGCCCAACGAGCAGTACTTC.

J is TRBJ1-6 and V is TRBV3-1 (or the pseudogene TRBV3-2), with D uncertain. The V end was cut by 1 base, the J end by 14 bases, with 12 bases between. Germline CDR1 and CDR2: LGHDT and YNNKEL (reference sequence). The CDR3 is 13 residues long. The CDR3 reads CASSQASTSALHF. CDR3 nucleotide sequence: TGTGCCAGCAGCCAAGCATCAACGTCGGCCCTCCACTTT.

This clone was observed a few times. V usage is TRBV3-1 (or the pseudogene TRBV3-2) and J usage is TRBJ1-1; 7 bases agree with TRBD1. V was clipped by 5 bases and J by 1 base; unmatched bases: 7. The germline gives CDR1 LGHDT, CDR2 YNNKEL (reference sequence). The CDR3 totals 15 residues. CDR3 loop: CASSATGIRNTEAFF. In DNA form, the CDR3 reads TGTGCCAGCAGCGCGACAGGGATACGGAACACTGAAGCTTTCTTT.

J is TRBJ2-7 and V is TRBV19; 10 nucleotides align to TRBD2. CDR1 and CDR2 from the germline V gene are LNHDA and SQIVND (reference sequence). The J segment lost 6 bases and the V segment lost 5 bases, leaving 10 bases of the junction unmatched. The CDR3 covers 15 residues. The CDR3 loop is CASSGRTSGFLEQYF. Written as DNA, the CDR3 is TGTGCCAGTAGTGGCAGGACTAGCGGATTCCTCGAGCAGTACTTC.

The chain joins TRBV29-1 to TRBJ1-2, with D possibly TRBD1 on 5 matching bases. CDR3 length: 14 amino acids. In germline, CDR1 is SQVTM, CDR2 ANQGSEA. The ends were cut back, 3 bases at V and 7 bases at J, with 18 bases in the middle. CDR3 loop: CSVDAGLSRGGYTF. CDR3 in DNA: TGCAGCGTTGACGCGGGACTTTCAAGGGGTGGCTACACCTTC.

The CDR3 nucleotides read TGTGCCAGCAGCAATCGACTAGCCACATACTTC. Its protein is CASSNRLATYF. The chain has TRBV7-2 and TRBJ2-7; 7 nucleotides line up with TRBD2. Germline values: CDR1 SGHTA, CDR2 FQGNSA. The CDR3 runs to 11 residues. With V trimmed by 5 bases and J by 13 bases, 8 bases remained unmatched. Full variable domain (remainder filled in from reference TRBV7-2 and TRBJ2-7): GAGVSQSPSNKVTEKGKDVELRCDPISGHTALYWYRQSLGQGLEFLIYFQGNSAPDKSGLPSDRFSAERTGGSVSTLTIQRTQQEDSAVYLCASSNRLATYFGPGTRLTVT.

CDR3 sequence: CASSIGQGSGGELFF. DNA of the CDR3: TGCGCCAGCTCTATAGGACAGGGAAGTGGCGGGGAGCTGTTTTTT. The chain employs TRBV4-3 and TRBJ2-2, with TRBD1 matching over 8 bases. V was clipped by 8 bases and J by 7 bases; unmatched bases: 12. Germline V lookup: CDR1 LGHNA, CDR2 YSLEER. The CDR3 loop spans 15 amino acids.

This clone has just a few counts. The genes are TRBV13 and TRBJ2-2, with 7 bases aligning to TRBD2. V lost 3 bases to trimming and J lost 5 bases; unmatched junction nucleotides: 3. Germline V gives CDR1 PRHDT, CDR2 FYEKMQ (reference sequence). There are 14 residues in the CDR3. For the CDR3, the DNA is TGTGCCAGCAGCTTGGGGACTATAACCGGGGAGCTGTTTTTT. This sequence encodes CASSLGTITGELFF.

The chain carries TRBV7-8 and TRBJ1-5; TRBD1 matches 8 bases. With V trimmed by 5 bases and J by 4 bases, 4 bases remained unmatched. Looked up from germline, CDR1 is SGHVS and CDR2 is FQNEAQ. This CDR3 region has 14 residues. This chain's CDR3 is CASSPRQGNQPQHF. The CDR3 nucleotides are TGTGCCAGCAGCCCCAGACAGGGGAATCAGCCCCAGCATTTT.

V and J are TRBV5-1 and TRBJ2-5; 7 bases line up with TRBD2. Germline V gene lookup returns CDR1 SGHRS and CDR2 YFSETQ. The CDR3 covers 14 residues. The V gene end was trimmed by 4 bases and the J gene end by 4 bases; junction bases not matched to a gene: 7. The CDR3 sequence is CASSTGLVGETQYF. Written as DNA, the CDR3 is TGCGCCAGCAGCACCGGACTAGTTGGAGAGACCCAGTACTTC.

The chain has TRBV7-2 and TRBJ2-5, with D possibly matching TRBD2 (6 bases). V was shortened by 2 bases and J by 1 base, with 11 bases between the two germline ends. Germline V gene lookup returns CDR1 SGHTA and CDR2 FQGNSA. The CDR3 covers 15 residues. The CDR3 DNA is TGTGCCAGCAGCTTACCGGAGGGGATCCAAGAGACCCAGTACTTC. This encodes CASSLPEGIQETQYF.

The chain has TRBV9 and TRBJ2-3; weak D call: TRBD2 (6 bases). Germline lookup yields CDR1 SGDLS and CDR2 YYNGEE. CDR3 size: 14 residues. V lost 1 base to trimming and J lost 3 bases, with 9 bases between them. The CDR3: CASSVRLATDTQYF. CDR3 in DNA: TGTGCCAGCAGCGTAAGGCTAGCGACAGATACGCAGTATTTT.